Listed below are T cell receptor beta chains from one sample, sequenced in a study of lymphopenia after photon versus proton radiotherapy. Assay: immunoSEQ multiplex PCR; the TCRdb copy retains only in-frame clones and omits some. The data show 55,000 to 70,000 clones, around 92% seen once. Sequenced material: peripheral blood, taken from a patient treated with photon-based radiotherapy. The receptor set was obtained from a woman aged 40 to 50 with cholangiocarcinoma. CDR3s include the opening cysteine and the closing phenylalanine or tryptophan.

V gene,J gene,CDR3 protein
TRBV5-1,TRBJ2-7,CASSFRDSRHEQYF
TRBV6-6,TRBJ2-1,CASSLQGTIPSEQFF
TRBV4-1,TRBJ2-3,CASSPLGSGGSDTQYF
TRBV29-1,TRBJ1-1,CSSVGTVDTEAFF
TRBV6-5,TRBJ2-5,CASSYSASGTQETQYF
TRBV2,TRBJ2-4,CASTPTGTIQYF
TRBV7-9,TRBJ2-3,CASGVLTDTQYF
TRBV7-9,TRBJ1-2,CASRLEGYTF
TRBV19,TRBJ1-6,CASSIEAGYNSPLHF
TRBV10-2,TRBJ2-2,CASKGAMNTGELFF
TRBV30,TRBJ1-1,CAGAVRSEAFF
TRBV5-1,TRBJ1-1,CASSLLGDTEAFF
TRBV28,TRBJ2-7,CASSLQQDYEQYF
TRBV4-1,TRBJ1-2,CASSPTGTGNYGYTF
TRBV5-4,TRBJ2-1,CASSLSTRPYNEQFF
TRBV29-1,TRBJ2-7,CSVATGTVSYEQYF
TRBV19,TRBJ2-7,CASSIGGEQYF
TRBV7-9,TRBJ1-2,CASSLAGGGYANYGYTF
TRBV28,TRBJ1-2,CASERPGAASFINYGYTF
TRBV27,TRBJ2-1,CASRRDSQGPYNEQFF
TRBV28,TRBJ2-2,CASIISGRDRTNTGELFF
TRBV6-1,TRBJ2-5,CASIEFRGDGETQYF
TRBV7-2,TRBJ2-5,CASRDPSETQYF
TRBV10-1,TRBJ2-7,CASSGGQDSYEQYF
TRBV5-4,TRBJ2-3,CASTAGWWGVPADTQYF
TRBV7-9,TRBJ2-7,CASSGDAYEQYF
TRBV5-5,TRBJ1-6,CASFPKDRAVNSPLHF
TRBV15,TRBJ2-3,CATSSSQGTQYF
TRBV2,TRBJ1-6,CASRGTGMAPLHF
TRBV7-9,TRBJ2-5,CASSLPGTALQETQYF
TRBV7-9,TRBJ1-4,CASGQTLFNEKLFF
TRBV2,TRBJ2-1,CASSNRGFWNEQFF
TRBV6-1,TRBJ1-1,CASSDLRQYYTEAFF
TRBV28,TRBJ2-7,CASSSKMGQPFGGISYEQYF
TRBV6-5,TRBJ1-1,CASSYGGTLMNTEAFF
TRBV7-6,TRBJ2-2,CASSLSGPNTGELFF
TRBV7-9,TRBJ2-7,CASSPRDSSYEQYF
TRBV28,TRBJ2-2,CASSLHGSGTGELFF
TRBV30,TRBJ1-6,CAWSGRGSSGSPLHF
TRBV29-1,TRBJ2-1,CSGLHWANEQFF
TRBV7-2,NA,CASSLIIGVGEQYF
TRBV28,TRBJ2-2,CASSAGAMHPGELFF
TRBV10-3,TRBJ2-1,CAVSGSYNEQFF
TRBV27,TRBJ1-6,CASSLRDGNSPLHF
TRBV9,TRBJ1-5,CASSKNGQGARNQPQHF
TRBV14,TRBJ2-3,CASSRSGQGVDTQYF
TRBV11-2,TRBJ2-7,CASSSLPGQGPLEQYF
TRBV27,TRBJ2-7,CASSLVGRGRIYEQYF
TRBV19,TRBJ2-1,CASSIDRTSGRLVEQFF
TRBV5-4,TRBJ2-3,CASSLMPGTDTQYF
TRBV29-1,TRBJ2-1,CSSKGYNEQFF
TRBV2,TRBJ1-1,CASSKDRYTEAFF
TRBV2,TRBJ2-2,CASSKDRTGTGELFF
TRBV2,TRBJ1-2,CASRASGTVNGGYTF
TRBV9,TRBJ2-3,CASSVVTTSTDTQYF
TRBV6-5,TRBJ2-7,CASRNSGTGYEQYF
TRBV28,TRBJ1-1,CASGTGTRTEAFF
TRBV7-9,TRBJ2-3,CASSLAIGTDTQYF
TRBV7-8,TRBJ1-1,CASSRGTGDTEAFF